This T cell receptor (beta chain) was recovered during a study of post-analysis software for immune sequencing data. Study at large: Relapsing-remitting, secondary progressive and progressive-relapsing courses of multiple sclerosis were included. Study-wide findings and caveats: With F measure, samples from one preparation batch clustered together strongly. Multiple sclerosis patients had significantly lower normalized Chao1 diversity than controls.

Comment on this clonotype: No antigen is known for it.

Every TCR beta cDNA library bore unique molecular identifiers. The source material, 1 to 10 million T cells, gave rise to 450,000 to 550,000 cDNA molecules. TCRdb reprocessed the PCR reads with MiXCR, giving one entry per CDR3 protein. Of over 700,000 distinct CDR3 sequences in the sample, 25% to 30% were seen once. This TCR was recovered from a girl under 18 with multiple sclerosis. The specimen sequenced was blood.

CDR3 coding DNA: TGTGCCAGCATAGGGGGATCGAGGGGCTACGAGCAGTACTTC. This codes for CASIGGSRGYEQYF. V and J are TRBV28 and TRBJ2-7; D perhaps matches TRBD1 (6 bases). Trimming took 7 bases from V and 3 from J, leaving 16 bases between them. Per the germline V gene, CDR1 is MDHEN and CDR2 is SYDVKM. The CDR3 loop spans 14 amino acids.